Listed below are T cell receptor beta chains from one sample, sequenced in a study of PD-L1 blockade in urothelial cancer. Repertoires were generated with immunoSEQ multiplex PCR, while TCRdb's copy carries only in-frame clones and drops some. Of under 40,000 clones listed, roughly 80% are singletons. Source: PBMCs, taken around atezolizumab (anti-PD-L1) treatment. These receptors all stem from a man aged 60 to 75 with urothelial cancer. Both conserved end residues are part of each CDR3. D genes are given only for firm matches. Part of the rows lack a size; the others show once, few, many or a class for expanded clones.

NA	TRBJ1-3	NA	TRBV28	TGTGCCAGCAGTTTGGGAGGGGTCTCTGGAAACACCATATATTTT	CASSLGGVSGNTIYF
once	TRBJ1-5	NA	TRBV18	TGTGCCAGCCCACCCCTTGGTCTATATAGCAATCAGCCCCAGCATTTT	CASPPLGLYSNQPQHF
NA	TRBJ2-7	TRBD2	TRBV5-4	TGTGCCAGCAGCTTTTCTATAGCGGGGGCCTACGAGCAGTACTTC	CASSFSIAGAYEQYF
NA	TRBJ1-5	TRBD1	TRBV7-8	TGTGCCAGCTGCCCTAATGGTGGAGGGACAGCAGTGGATCAGCCCCAGCATTTT	CASCPNGGGTAVDQPQHF
NA	TRBJ2-2	NA	TRBV5-1	TGCGTCAGCAGCCCCGGAGGTAGCGGTGTTGCTAACACCGGGGAGCTGTTTTTT	CVSSPGGSGVANTGELFF
NA	TRBJ2-3	TRBD2	TRBV5-1	TGCGCCAGCAGCCCGGGGGTAGCGGGGGGCGGCACAGATACGCAGTATTTT	CASSPGVAGGGTDTQYF
NA	TRBJ2-5	TRBD1	TRBV2	TGTGCCAGCAGTGGCGGGACAGGGGGCAAAAAAGAGACCCAGTACTTC	CASSGGTGGKKETQYF
NA	TRBJ2-7	NA	TRBV6-1	TGTGCCAGCAGTGAAGCGGTTTTAGGGGTCTTCTCCTACGAGCAGTACTTC	CASSEAVLGVFSYEQYF
few	TRBJ2-5	TRBD2	TRBV2	TGTGCCAGCAGTGGTCCTAGCGGGGGGAGAGAGACCCAGTACTTC	CASSGPSGGRETQYF
NA	TRBJ2-7	NA	TRBV11-2	TGTGCCAGCAGCTTATCGGGTTACGAGCAGTACTTC	CASSLSGYEQYF
NA	TRBJ1-6	TRBD1	TRBV5-4	TGTGCCAGCAGCTTGGGGACAGGGTACAATTCACCCCTCCACTTT	CASSLGTGYNSPLHF
once	TRBJ1-5	NA	TRBV19	TGTGCCAGTAGTATCACAGGGAATCAGCCCCAGCATTTT	CASSITGNQPQHF
NA	TRBJ1-2	TRBD1	TRBV5-6	TGTGCCAGCAGCTACGACAGGGGGCTTGGCTACACCTTC	CASSYDRGLGYTF
NA	TRBJ2-3	NA	TRBV28	TGTGCCAGCAGTGGGGGGGATACGCAGTATTTT	CASSGGDTQYF
NA	TRBJ1-2	NA	TRBV7-2	TGTGCCAGCTCAGAGGGCTATGGCTACACCTTC	CASSEGYGYTF
NA	TRBJ2-5	TRBD2	TRBV4-1	TGCGCCAGCAGCCCAAGGACTAGCGGGGGGCAAGAGACCCAGTACTTC	CASSPRTSGGQETQYF
NA	TRBJ1-1	NA	TRBV7-9	TGTGCCAGCAGCTTAGAGGGGGTAGTCACTGAAGCTTTCTTT	CASSLEGVVTEAFF
NA	TRBJ2-7	NA	TRBV13	TGTGCCAGCAGCTCATCAGGGGGGAACTACGAGCAGTACTTC	CASSSSGGNYEQYF
NA	TRBJ2-2	TRBD2	TRBV11-2	TGTGCCAGCAGCTTGCTAAGCGGGGGGGTTGGCGGGGAGCTGTTTTTT	CASSLLSGGVGGELFF
NA	TRBJ1-3	TRBD1	TRBV5-1	TGCGCCAGCCATAGAGGGACAGACTCTGGAAACACCATATATTTT	CASHRGTDSGNTIYF
NA	TRBJ1-1	NA	TRBV4-2	TGTGCCAGCAGCCCCCTATCGCCAGGGAACACTGAAGCTTTCTTT	CASSPLSPGNTEAFF
NA	TRBJ1-5	NA	TRBV28	TGTGCCAGCAGTGAAGGTCGCGGAGGGGGCAATCAGCCCCAGCATTTT	CASSEGRGGGNQPQHF
NA	TRBJ2-7	NA	TRBV5-6	TGTGCCAGCAGCTTGTTTTCCAGGACTTTTGGCAACGAGCAGTACTTC	CASSLFSRTFGNEQYF
NA	TRBJ2-7	TRBD1	TRBV12-5	TGTGCTAGTGCCTATGAACAGGGGTACGAGCAGTACTTC	CASAYEQGYEQYF
NA	TRBJ1-4	TRBD1	TRBV5-1	TGCGCCAGCAGCATGGGACAGATTAATGAAAAACTGTTTTTT	CASSMGQINEKLFF
once	TRBJ2-7	TRBD1	TRBV5-1	TGCGCCAGCAGCTTAGGGACAGGGGAATCCTACGAGCAGTACTTC	CASSLGTGESYEQYF
NA	TRBJ1-1	NA	TRBV7-9	TGTGCCAGCAGCTTAGGCAGGGCCACTGAAGCTTTCTTT	CASSLGRATEAFF